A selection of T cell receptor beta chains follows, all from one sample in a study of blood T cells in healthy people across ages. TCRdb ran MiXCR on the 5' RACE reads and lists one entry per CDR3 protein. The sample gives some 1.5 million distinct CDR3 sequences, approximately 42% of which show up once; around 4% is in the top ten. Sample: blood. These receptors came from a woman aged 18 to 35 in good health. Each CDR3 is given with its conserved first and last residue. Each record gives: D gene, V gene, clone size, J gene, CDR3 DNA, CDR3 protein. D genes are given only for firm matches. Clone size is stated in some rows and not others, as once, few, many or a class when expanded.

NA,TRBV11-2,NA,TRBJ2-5,TGTGCCAGCAGCTTAGGAGGATGGGGGAACAGCCAAGAGACCCAGTACTTC,CASSLGGWGNSQETQYF
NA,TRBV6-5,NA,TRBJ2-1,TGTGCCAGCAGTAAGCGGGTGAGCTCCTACAATGAGCAGTTCTTC,CASSKRVSSYNEQFF
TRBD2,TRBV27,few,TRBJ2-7,TGTGCCAGCAGTCCGGCCAGAATCACTAGCGGGGGAAGCTCCTACGAGCAGTACTTC,CASSPARITSGGSSYEQYF
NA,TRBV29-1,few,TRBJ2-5,TGCAGCGTTGACAGGGGGGTACAAGAGACCCAGTACTTC,CSVDRGVQETQYF
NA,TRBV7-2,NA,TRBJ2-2,TGTGCCAGCAGCTTAGTGTTCCCTGCGAACACCGGGGAGCTGTTTTTT,CASSLVFPANTGELFF
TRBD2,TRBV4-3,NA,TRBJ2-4,TGCGCCAGCAGCCAAGAAAGTAGCGGGGGGGCGGGCATTCAGTACTTC,CASSQESSGGAGIQYF
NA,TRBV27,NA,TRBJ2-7,TGTGCCAGCAGTCCAACAGGGAGCAAGCAGTACTTC,CASSPTGSKQYF
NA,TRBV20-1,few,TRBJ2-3,TGCAGTGCTAGAGATCCTCTCTTGGCAGATACGCAGTATTTT,CSARDPLLADTQYF
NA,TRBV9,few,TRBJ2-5,TGTGCCAGCAGCGGTAGTTGGGGGCCGACTGACGAGACCCAGTACTTC,CASSGSWGPTDETQYF
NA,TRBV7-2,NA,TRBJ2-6,TGTGCCAGCAGCTTAGTTTTGGGGGCTGGGGCCAACGTCCTGACTTTC,CASSLVLGAGANVLTF
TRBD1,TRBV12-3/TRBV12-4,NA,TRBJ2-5,TGTGCCAGCAGTTTAGCGATTGGACAGGGTAAAGAGACCCAGTACTTC,CASSLAIGQGKETQYF
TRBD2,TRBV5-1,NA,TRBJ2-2,TGCGCCAGCAGCTTAAAGCCAGCGGGGGCCACGAACACCGGGGAGCTGTTTTTT,CASSLKPAGATNTGELFF
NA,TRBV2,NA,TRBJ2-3,TGTGCCAGCCGTCGGGCGGGGGCCCTCACAGATACGCAGTATTTT,CASRRAGALTDTQYF
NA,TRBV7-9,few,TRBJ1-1,TGTGCCAGCAGCCGCGGTCGGGTTGGCACTGAAGCTTTCTTT,CASSRGRVGTEAFF
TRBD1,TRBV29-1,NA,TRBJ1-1,TGCAGCGGAGGAGGGGGCGCGAACACTGAGGCTTTCTTT,CSGGGGANTEAFF
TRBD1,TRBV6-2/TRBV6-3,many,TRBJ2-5,TGTGCCAGCAGTCCACAGGGGCAAGAGACCCAGTACTTC,CASSPQGQETQYF
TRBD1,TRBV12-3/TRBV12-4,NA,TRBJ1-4,TGTGCCAGCAGCCCGACAGGGGAGGATCATGAAAAACTGTTTTTT,CASSPTGEDHEKLFF
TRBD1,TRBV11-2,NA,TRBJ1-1,TGTGCCAGCGCCACCCCAGGGACAGGGAGAACTGAAGCTTTCTTT,CASATPGTGRTEAFF
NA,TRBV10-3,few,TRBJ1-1,TGTGCCATCAGTGCTAACCGGGAAACCACTGAAGCTTTCTTT,CAISANRETTEAFF
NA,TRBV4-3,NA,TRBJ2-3,TGCGCCAGCAGCCAAGAGTTCGTACGCACAGATACGCAGTATTTT,CASSQEFVRTDTQYF
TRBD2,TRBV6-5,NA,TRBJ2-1,TGTGCCAGCAGTTACCTAGCGGGGGGGCCGAGTGAGCAGTTCTTC,CASSYLAGGPSEQFF
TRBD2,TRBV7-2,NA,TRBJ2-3,TGTGCCAGCAGCTTAAGTAGCGGGGGGCTTAGCACAGATACGCAGTATTTT,CASSLSSGGLSTDTQYF
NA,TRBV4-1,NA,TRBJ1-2,TGCGCCAGCAGCCCCCGGGTGGGTGTCGACTATGGCTACACCTTC,CASSPRVGVDYGYTF
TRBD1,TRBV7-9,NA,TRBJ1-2,TGTGCCAGCAGCACTCAGGGACAGGGACGAGGCTACACCTTC,CASSTQGQGRGYTF
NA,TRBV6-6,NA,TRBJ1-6,TGTGCCAGCAGTTACTCTAGGAGGCAGTATAATTCACCCCTCCACTTT,CASSYSRRQYNSPLHF
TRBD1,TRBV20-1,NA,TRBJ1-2,TGCAGTGCTAGAGATGGGACAGCAAACTATGGCTACACCTTC,CSARDGTANYGYTF
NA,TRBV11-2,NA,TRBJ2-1,TGTGCCAGCAGCTTAGATCCGTTACAATCCTACAATGAGCAGTTCTTC,CASSLDPLQSYNEQFF
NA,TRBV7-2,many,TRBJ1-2,TGTGCCAGCAGCCTTCTTAGGGGCTCCTATGGCTACACCTTC,CASSLLRGSYGYTF
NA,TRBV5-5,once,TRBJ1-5,TGTGCCAGCAGCGGAACAGGGTCTAGCAATCAGCCCCAGCATTTT,CASSGTGSSNQPQHF
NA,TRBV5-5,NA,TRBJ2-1,TGTGCCAGCAGCTTGCGAGGGGAATACAATGAGCAGTTCTTC,CASSLRGEYNEQFF
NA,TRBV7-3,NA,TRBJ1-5,TGTGCCAGCAGCCCGCAAGTTCCCCTTCCGAGCCAGCCCCAGCATTTT,CASSPQVPLPSQPQHF
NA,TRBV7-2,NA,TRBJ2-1,TGTGCCAGCAGCAACCGGGACTCCCCCTACAATGAGCAGTTCTTC,CASSNRDSPYNEQFF
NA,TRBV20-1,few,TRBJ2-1,TGCAGTGCTAGAGGCAGGGCCCATGAGCAGTTCTTC,CSARGRAHEQFF
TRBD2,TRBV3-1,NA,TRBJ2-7,TGTGCCAGCAGCCCGCCCCTCATAGCGGGGCACTCCTACGAGCAGTACTTC,CASSPPLIAGHSYEQYF
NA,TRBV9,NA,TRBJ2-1,TGTGCCAGCAGCGGAAGCCTTTACAATGAGCAGTTCTTC,CASSGSLYNEQFF
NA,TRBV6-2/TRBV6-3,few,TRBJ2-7,TGTGCCAGCAGTGACCCAGGCGAGCAGTACTTC,CASSDPGEQYF
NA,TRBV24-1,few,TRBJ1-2,TGTGCCACCAGTGACTCTTCGGGGGAAAGCTATGGCTACACCTTC,CATSDSSGESYGYTF
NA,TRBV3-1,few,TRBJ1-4,TGTGCCAGCAGCCTCCGACAGGCCGGTAATGAAAAACTGTTTTTT,CASSLRQAGNEKLFF
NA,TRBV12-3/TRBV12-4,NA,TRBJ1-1,TGTGCCAGCAGGCAAAGTATTGGGCAGGGCACTGAAGCTTTCTTT,CASRQSIGQGTEAFF
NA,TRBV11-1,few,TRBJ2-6,TGTGCCAGCAGCCAGGAAAGGACTGGGGCCAACGTCCTGACTTTC,CASSQERTGANVLTF
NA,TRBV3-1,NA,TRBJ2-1,TGTGCCAGCGCCAAAGGAACTAGCCCCTTAGTACAATGGGAGCAGTTCTTC,CASAKGTSPLVQWEQFF
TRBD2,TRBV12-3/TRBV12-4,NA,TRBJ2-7,TGTGCCAGCAGCCCTATAGCGGGAGGGTTATACGAGCAGTACTTC,CASSPIAGGLYEQYF
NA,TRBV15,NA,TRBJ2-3,TGTGCCACCAGCAGACCGCTGAACACAGATACGCAGTATTTT,CATSRPLNTDTQYF
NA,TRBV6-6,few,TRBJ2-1,TGTGCCAGCGAGGATGGGGGTTTGAATGAGCAGTTCTTC,CASEDGGLNEQFF
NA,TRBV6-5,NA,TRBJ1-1,TGTGCCAGCAGTTACTACCCCACCGACACTGAAGCTTTCTTT,CASSYYPTDTEAFF
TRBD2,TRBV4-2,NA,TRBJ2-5,TGTGCCAGCCGCTTAAGCGGTCTAGCGGGACCCCAAGAGACCCAGTACTTC,CASRLSGLAGPQETQYF
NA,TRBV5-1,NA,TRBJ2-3,TGCGCCAGCCGAAAAGAGGGAGATACGCAGTATTTT,CASRKEGDTQYF
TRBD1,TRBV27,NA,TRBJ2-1,TGTGCCAGCAGCCCAGGGACAGTTGGGAATGAGCAGTTCTTC,CASSPGTVGNEQFF
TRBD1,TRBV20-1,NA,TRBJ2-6,TGCAGTGCTAATGGACAGGGCCCTGGGGCCAACGTCCTGACTTTC,CSANGQGPGANVLTF
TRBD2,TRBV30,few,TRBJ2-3,TGTGCCTGGAACGCCCCCGGGACTAGCGGGGCAGATACGCAGTATTTT,CAWNAPGTSGADTQYF
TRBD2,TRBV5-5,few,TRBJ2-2,TGTGCCAGCAGCTTGCTACTAGCGGGTGGCGGGGAGCTGTTTTTT,CASSLLLAGGGELFF
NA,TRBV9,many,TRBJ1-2,TGTGCCAGCAGCATCAGATCGGACAGTCTGGGCTATGGCTACACCTTC,CASSIRSDSLGYGYTF
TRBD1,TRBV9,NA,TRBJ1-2,TGTGCCAGCAGCGGATACAGGGGCAGCTATGGCTACACCTTC,CASSGYRGSYGYTF
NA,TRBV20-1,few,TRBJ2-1,TGCAGTGCTAGCAGAGTCATCGGCAATGAGCAGTTCTTC,CSASRVIGNEQFF
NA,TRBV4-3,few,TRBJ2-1,TGCGCCAGCAGCTCCCCGGCCCCTGGGTACAATGAGCAGTTCTTC,CASSSPAPGYNEQFF